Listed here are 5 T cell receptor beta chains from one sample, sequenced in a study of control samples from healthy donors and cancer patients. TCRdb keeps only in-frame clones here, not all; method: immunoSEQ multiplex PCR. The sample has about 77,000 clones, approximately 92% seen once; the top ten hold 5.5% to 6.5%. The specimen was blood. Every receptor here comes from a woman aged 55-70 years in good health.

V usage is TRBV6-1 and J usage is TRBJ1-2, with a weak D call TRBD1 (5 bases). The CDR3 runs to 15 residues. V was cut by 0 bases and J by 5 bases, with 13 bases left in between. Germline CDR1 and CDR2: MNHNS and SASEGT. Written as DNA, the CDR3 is TGTGCCAGCAGTGAAGCGGCAGGGTATAGTTATGGCTACACCTTC. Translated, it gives CASSEAAGYSYGYTF.

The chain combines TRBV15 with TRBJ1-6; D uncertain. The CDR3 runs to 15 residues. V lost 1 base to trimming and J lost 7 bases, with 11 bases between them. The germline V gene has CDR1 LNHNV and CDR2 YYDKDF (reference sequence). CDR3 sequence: CATSRARLGNSPLHF. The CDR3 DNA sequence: TGTGCCACCAGCAGAGCCCGTCTGGGGAATTCACCCCTCCACTTT. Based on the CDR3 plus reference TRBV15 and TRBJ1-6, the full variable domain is DAMVIQNPRYQVTQFGKPVTLSCSQTLNHNVMYWYQQKSSQAPKLLFHYYDKDFNNEADTPDNFQSRRPNTSFCFLDIRSPGLGDTAMYLCATSRARLGNSPLHFGNGTRLTVT.

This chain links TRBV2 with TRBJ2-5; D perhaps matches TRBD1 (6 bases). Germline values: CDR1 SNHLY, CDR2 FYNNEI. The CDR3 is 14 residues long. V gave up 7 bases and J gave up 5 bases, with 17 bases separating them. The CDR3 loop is CASIRYRVLETQYF. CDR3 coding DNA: TGTGCCAGCATACGCTACAGGGTTTTGGAGACCCAGTACTTC. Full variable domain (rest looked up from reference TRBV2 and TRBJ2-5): EPEVTQTPSHQVTQMGQEVILRCVPISNHLYFYWYRQILGQKVEFLVSFYNNEISEKSEIFDDQFSVERPDGSNFTLKIRSTKLEDSAMYFCASIRYRVLETQYFGPGTRLLVL.

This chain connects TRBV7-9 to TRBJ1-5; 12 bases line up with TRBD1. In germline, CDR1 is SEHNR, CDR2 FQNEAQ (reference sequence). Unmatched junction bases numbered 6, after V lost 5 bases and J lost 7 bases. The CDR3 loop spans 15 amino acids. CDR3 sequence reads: CASSPGTGGDQPQHF. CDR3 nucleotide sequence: TGTGCCAGCAGCCCCGGGACAGGGGGCGACCAGCCCCAGCATTTT.

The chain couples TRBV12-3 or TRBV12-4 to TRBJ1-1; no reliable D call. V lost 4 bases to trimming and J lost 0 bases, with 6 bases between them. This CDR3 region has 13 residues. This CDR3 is CASSSFVNTEAFF. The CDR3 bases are TGTGCCAGCAGTTCATTTGTGAACACTGAAGCTTTCTTT.